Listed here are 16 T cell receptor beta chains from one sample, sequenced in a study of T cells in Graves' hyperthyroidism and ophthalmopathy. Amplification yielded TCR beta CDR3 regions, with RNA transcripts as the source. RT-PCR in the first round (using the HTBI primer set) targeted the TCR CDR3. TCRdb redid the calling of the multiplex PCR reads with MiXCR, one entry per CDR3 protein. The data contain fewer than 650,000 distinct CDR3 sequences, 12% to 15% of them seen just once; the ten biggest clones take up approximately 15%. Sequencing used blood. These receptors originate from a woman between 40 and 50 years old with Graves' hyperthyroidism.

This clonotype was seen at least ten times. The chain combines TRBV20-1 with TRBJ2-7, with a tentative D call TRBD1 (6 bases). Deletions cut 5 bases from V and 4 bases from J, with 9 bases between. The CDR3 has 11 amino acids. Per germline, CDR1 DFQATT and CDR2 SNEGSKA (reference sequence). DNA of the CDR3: TGCAGTGCTGGGACACCGTACGAGCAGTACTTC. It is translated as CSAGTPYEQYF.

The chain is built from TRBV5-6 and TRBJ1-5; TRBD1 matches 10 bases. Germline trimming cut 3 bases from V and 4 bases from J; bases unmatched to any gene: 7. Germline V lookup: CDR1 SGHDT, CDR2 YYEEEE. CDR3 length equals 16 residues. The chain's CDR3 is CASSSTRTGGNQPQHF. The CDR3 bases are TGTGCCAGCAGCTCAACCCGGACAGGGGGGAATCAGCCCCAGCATTTT.

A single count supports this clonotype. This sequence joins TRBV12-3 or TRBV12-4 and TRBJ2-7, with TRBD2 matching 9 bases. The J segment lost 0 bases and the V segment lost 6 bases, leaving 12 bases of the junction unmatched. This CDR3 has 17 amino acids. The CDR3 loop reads CASSYSDLAGSSYEQYF. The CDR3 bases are TGTGCCAGCAGCTACTCCGACCTAGCGGGGAGCTCCTACGAGCAGTACTTC.

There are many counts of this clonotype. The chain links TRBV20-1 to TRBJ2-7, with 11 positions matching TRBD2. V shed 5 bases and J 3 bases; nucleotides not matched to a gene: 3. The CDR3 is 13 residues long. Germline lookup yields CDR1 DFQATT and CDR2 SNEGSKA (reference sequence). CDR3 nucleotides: TGCAGTGCTGAGACTAGCGGGGTCTACGAGCAGTACTTC. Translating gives CSAETSGVYEQYF.

DNA of the CDR3: TGTGCCAGCAGTGAGACTGTTACGCAGTATTTT. It codes for CASSETVTQYF. The chain is built from TRBV28 and TRBJ2-3; D remains unclear. The CDR3 length is 11 residues. Trimming took 5 bases from V and 8 from J, leaving 8 bases between them. The germline CDR1 and CDR2 sequences are MDHEN and SYDVKM. Combining the CDR3 with reference TRBV28 and TRBJ2-3 gives the whole variable domain DVKVTQSSRYLVKRTGEKVFLECVQDMDHENMFWYRQDPGLGLRLIYFSYDVKMKEKGDIPEGYSVSREKKERFSLILESASTNQTSMYLCASSETVTQYFGPGTRLTVL.

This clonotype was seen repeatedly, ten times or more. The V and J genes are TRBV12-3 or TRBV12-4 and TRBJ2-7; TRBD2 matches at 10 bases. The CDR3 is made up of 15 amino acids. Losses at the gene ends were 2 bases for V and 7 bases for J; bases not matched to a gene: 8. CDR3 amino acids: CASSLMASGRGEQYF. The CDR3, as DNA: TGTGCCAGCAGTTTAATGGCTAGCGGGAGAGGAGAGCAGTACTTC.

The CDR3 DNA reads as TGTGCCAGCAGCGTTGGTTGGTCAAACTCCTACGAGCAGTACTTC. Translation gives CASSVGWSNSYEQYF. The chain joins TRBV9 to TRBJ2-7; D is unresolved. Trimming removed 2 bases from V and 0 bases from J, with 12 bases in between. CDR1 and CDR2 from the germline V gene are SGDLS and YYNGEE. CDR3 length equals 15 residues.

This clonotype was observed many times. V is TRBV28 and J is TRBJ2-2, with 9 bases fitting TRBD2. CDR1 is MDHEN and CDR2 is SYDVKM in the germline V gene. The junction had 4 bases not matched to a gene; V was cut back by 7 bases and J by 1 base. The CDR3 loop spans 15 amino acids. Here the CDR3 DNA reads TGTGCCAGCACCCTTAGCGGGGGGAACACCGGGGAGCTGTTTTTT. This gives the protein CASTLSGGNTGELFF.

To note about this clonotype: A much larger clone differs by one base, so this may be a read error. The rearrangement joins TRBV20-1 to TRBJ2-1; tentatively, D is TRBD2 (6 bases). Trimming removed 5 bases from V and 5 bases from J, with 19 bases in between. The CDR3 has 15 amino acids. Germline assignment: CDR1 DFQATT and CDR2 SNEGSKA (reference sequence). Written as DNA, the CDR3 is TGCAGTGCTTCCGTGTTAGCGGAGCCAAACAATGAGCAGTTCTTC. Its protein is CSASVLAEPNNEQFF.

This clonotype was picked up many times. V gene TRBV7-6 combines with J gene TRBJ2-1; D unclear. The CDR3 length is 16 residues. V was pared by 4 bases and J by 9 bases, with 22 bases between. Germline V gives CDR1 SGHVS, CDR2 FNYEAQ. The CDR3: CASSSLLTSSRSEQFF. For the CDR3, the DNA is TGTGCCAGCAGCTCGCTATTGACTTCCTCAAGGTCTGAGCAGTTCTTC.

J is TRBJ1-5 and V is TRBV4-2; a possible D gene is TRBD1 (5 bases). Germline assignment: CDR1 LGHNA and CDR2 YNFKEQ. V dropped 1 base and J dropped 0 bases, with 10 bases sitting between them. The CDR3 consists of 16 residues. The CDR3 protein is CASSQVGADSNQPQHF. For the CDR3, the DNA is TGTGCCAGCAGCCAAGTAGGGGCTGATAGCAATCAGCCCCAGCATTTT.

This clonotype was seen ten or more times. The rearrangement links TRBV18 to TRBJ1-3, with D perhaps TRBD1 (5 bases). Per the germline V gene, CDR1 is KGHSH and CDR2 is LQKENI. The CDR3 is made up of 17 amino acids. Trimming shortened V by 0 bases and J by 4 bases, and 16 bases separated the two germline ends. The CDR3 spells CASSPPNQRTPGNTIYF. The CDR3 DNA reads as TGTGCCAGCTCACCACCGAACCAGAGGACACCCGGAAACACCATATATTTT.

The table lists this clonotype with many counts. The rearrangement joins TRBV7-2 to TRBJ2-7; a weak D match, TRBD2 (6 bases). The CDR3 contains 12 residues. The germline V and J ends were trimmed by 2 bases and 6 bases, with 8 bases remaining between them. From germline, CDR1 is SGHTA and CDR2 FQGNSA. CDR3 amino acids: CASSLWGVEQYF. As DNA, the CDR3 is TGTGCCAGCAGCTTATGGGGGGTCGAGCAGTACTTC.

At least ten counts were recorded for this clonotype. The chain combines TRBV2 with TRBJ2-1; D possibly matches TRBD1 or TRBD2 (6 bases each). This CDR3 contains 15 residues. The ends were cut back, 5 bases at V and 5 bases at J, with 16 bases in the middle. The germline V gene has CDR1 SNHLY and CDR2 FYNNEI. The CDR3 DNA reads TGTGCCAGCAGTAAAGGTGACGGGGGCGACAATGAGCAGTTCTTC. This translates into CASSKGDGGDNEQFF. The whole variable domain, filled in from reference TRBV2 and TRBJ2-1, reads EPEVTQTPSHQVTQMGQEVILRCVPISNHLYFYWYRQILGQKVEFLVSFYNNEISEKSEIFDDQFSVERPDGSNFTLKIRSTKLEDSAMYFCASSKGDGGDNEQFFGPGTRLTVL.

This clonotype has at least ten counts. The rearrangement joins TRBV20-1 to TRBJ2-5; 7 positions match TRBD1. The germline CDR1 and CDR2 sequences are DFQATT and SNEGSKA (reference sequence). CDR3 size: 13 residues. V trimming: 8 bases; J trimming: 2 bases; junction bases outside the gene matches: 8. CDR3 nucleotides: TGCAGTTCGGACAGGAGTGAGCAAGAGACCCAGTACTTC. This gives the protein CSSDRSEQETQYF.

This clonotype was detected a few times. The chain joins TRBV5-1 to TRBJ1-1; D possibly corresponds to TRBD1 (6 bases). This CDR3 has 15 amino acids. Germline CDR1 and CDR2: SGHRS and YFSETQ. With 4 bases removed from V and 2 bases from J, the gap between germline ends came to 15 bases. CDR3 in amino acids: CASSTDSNLNTEAFF. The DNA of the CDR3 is TGCGCCAGCAGCACGGACAGCAACTTAAACACTGAAGCTTTCTTT. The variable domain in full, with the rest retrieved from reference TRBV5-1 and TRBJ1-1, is KAGVTQTPRYLIKTRGQQVTLSCSPISGHRSVSWYQQTPGQGLQFLFEYFSETQRNKGNFPGRFSGRQFSNSRSEMNVSTLELGDSALYLCASSTDSNLNTEAFFGQGTRLTVV.